In its sample, the clone carrying this T cell receptor beta chain was seen many times. This entry belongs to a study of human T cells and chemical hapten exposure. Study at large: Patch tests containing 0.01% DPC, applied to the upper back, were read at 6 days.

MiXCR, applied by TCRdb to the RACE reads, yields one record per CDR3 protein. The table records under 60,000 distinct CDR3 sequences, 9.6% of them present only once. Time point meaning: pre-sensitization, week 0. Treatment reported: therapeutic diphenylcyclopropenone sensitization with weekly scalp DPC. Total RNA came from unfractionated whole blood. Sequenced material: whole blood, taken in connection with sensitization to the hapten diphenylcyclopropenone (DPC). The clonotype was recovered from a woman under 40 with alopecia areata. Some clones in this sample may be carry-over from other donors' samples.

Written as DNA, the CDR3 is TGCAGCGTGAGGGACGCATATAATTCACCCCTCCACTTT. This sequence encodes CSVRDAYNSPLHF. The gene calls are TRBV29-1 and TRBJ1-6; a weak D match, TRBD1 (5 bases). The germline gives CDR1 SQVTM, CDR2 ANQGSEA. V lost 6 bases and J lost 4, with 10 bases in between. This CDR3 has 13 residues.